The following is a TCR beta chain sequence with its context. Clones were read by immunoSEQ multiplex PCR, and TCRdb kept only the in-frame ones, dropping some. The table records approximately 210,000 clones, 83% of them present only once. With 4 bases removed from V and 6 bases from J, the gap between germline ends came to 10 bases. The CDR3 has 12 residues. CDR1 is SNHLY and CDR2 is FYNNEI in the germline V gene. This sample was included in a study of blood T cell repertoires in COVID-19. About the research overall: Sources were T cells, B-cell-depleted T cells, or PBMCs; the material itself was cDNA or gDNA.

This sequence was found in a woman aged 40 to 50 with active or convalescent COVID-19. The V and J genes are TRBV2 and TRBJ2-7; unclear D gene. Sequenced material: peripheral blood. CDR3: CASSVWQFEQYF. CDR3 DNA: TGTGCCAGCAGTGTATGGCAGTTCGAGCAGTACTTC.